This TCR beta chain was captured by sequencing in a study of cytomegalovirus exposure and HLA in healthy donors. Separation from the roughly 670-subject first cohort characterized the approximately 120-subject validation cohort, to which the donors belonged. Comments on this clone: Its specificity is not known.

The table came from immunoSEQ multiplex PCR; TCRdb's copy has only in-frame clones and leaves some out. Of about 120,000 clones listed, about nine tenths are singletons. Germline CDR1 and CDR2: SGHNT and YENEEA. Trimming took 4 bases from V and 9 from J, leaving 21 bases between them. The CDR3 length is 15 residues. The study's findings and limits: Reports showed the classifier diagnosing cytomegalovirus status with high specificity and sensitivity.

The chain joins TRBV11-3 to TRBJ1-1; no definite D call. Sequencing was carried out using PBMCs. The TCR sequence derives from a woman in her late teens or twenties in good health and CMV-seronegative. DNA of the CDR3: TGTGCCAGCAGCTCAGAGGGAGTAGGGTTGAGGCAAGCTTTCTTT. Amino acids: CASSSEGVGLRQAFF.